This T cell receptor (beta chain) was sequenced during a study of T cells in tuberculosis (dated by TCRdb to between 2018 and 2020). Some background on the complete study: To characterize T cells specific for the mycobacterial lipid antigen glucose monomycolate (GMM), the study used CD1B tetramers together with high-throughput TCR immunosequencing. With 10 or so people per group, a South African clinical cohort compared IGRA-negative adolescents, IGRA-positive adolescents with latent tuberculosis, and adults with active tuberculosis. PBMC from active tuberculosis patients were archived either before standard anti-tuberculosis treatment began or within 7 days of the start of that treatment.

The sample's time point label, decoded: new active TB diagnosis, blood taken before or within 7 days of starting treatment. Active tuberculosis patients were HIV-seronegative South African adults aged 18 years or older with a new diagnosis. Active tuberculosis was confirmed by positive sputum smear microscopy and/or positive M. tuberculosis culture. Immunosequencing was performed on unsorted cryopreserved PBMC, with some 98,000 T cells per clinical donor covered on average. The CDR3 numbers 16 residues from cysteine through phenylalanine. Here the CDR3 DNA is all that survives: 48 bases in frame from base 1. Trimming leaves V shorter by 6 bases and J shorter by 8 bases, with the junction holding 10 bases beyond the gene matches. The germline V gene yields MDHEN for CDR1 and SYDVKM for CDR2. TCR libraries were generated with the immunoSEQ multiplex PCR assay, using TCR-beta and/or TCR-alpha/delta assays for each sample. Amplified TCR libraries were sequenced on the Illumina high-throughput platform. In the authors' own workflow: Clustering and dimensionality reduction were performed using pairwise TCRdist distances among GMM-specific receptors from ex vivo sorted or in vitro expanded T cells. The score assigned to each clinical repertoire was mean NN-distance, meaning the average TCRdist to the nearest 10% of tetramer-positive reference sequences. GEM TCR motif frequency was computed as the fraction of unique TCRs matching known GEM sequences by V/J usage and CDR3 length. Active tuberculosis was classified by linear discriminant analysis with leave-one-out cross-validation, implemented in scikit-learn. What TCRdb holds here is the immuneACCESS table cut down to in-frame rearrangements. Part of the clones is not present; checked against another copy, under half of the missing clones reflect an unresolved V gene, and the others are unexplained. The V and J calls and the clone size are those of that table, but D and trimming were determined from the DNA. The table for this sample lists 47,000 or so clones; about 95% of them were counted only once. In total, the top ten clones hold 1.1% to 1.5% of the sample.

This clone came up once. Its antigen remains unidentified. No base-level quality is on record; no much larger clone is a single base apart. The investigation overall reported the following: Clinical samples were chosen by availability of cryopreserved specimens, and active tuberculosis cases were adults while controls were adolescents. Compared with IGRA-negative controls, TCR-alpha repertoires from active tuberculosis had smaller mean NN-distances to GMM-specific TCRs, which suggests clonal expansion of these TCRs. The smaller NN-distances were partly driven by shorter CDR3-alpha lengths in active tuberculosis patients, and the difference for TCR-beta did not reach statistical significance. Using GEM motif frequencies, a classifier achieved 60% to 70% accuracy, whereas a classifier built on the diverse GMM-specific repertoire got to approximately 90% accuracy (AUROC about 0.9).

The sequence is built from TRBV28 and TRBJ2-1, with TRBD2 matching 13 junction bases. This clonotype was obtained from an adult with tuberculosis. The sample consisted of PBMCs, taken at tuberculosis diagnosis. The nucleotide sequence is TGTGCCAGCAGCCAGACTACTAGCGGGAGGGTTTATGAGCAGTTCTTC. This yields the protein CASSQTTSGRVYEQFF.